This TCR beta chain was sequenced during a study of blood T cell repertoires in COVID-19. Sequenced by immunoSEQ multiplex PCR; TCRdb stores in-frame clones only, minus some. The top ten hold 4.5% to 5% of the sample, which has under 300,000 clones, about 80% seen once. The V end lost 3 bases, the J end lost 0 bases, and 5 bases lay between the germline ends. The CDR3 covers 14 residues. In germline, CDR1 is SEHNR, CDR2 FQNEAQ (reference sequence). Sequencing was performed on peripheral blood. The origin of this receptor is a woman older than 75 with active or convalescent COVID-19. This rearrangement joins TRBV7-9 to TRBJ2-2; D unresolved. The CDR3 DNA reads TGTGCCAGCAGCTTTTCGTCGAACACCGGGGAGCTGTTTTTT. As protein: CASSFSSNTGELFF.